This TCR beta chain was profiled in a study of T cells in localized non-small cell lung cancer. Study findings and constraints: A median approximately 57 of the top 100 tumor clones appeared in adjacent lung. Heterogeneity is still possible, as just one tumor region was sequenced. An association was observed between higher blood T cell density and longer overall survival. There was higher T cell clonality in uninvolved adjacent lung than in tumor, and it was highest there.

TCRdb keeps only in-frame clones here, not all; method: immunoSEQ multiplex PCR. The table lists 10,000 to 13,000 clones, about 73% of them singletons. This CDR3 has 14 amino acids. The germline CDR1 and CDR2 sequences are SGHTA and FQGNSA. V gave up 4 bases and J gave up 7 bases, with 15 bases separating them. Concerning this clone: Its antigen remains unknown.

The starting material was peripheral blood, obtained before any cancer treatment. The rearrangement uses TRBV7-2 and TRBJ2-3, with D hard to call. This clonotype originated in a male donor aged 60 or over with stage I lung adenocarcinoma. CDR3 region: CASSSKRLGNTQYF. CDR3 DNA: TGTGCCAGCAGCTCGAAACGTTTAGGGAATACGCAGTATTTT.